A selection of T cell receptor beta chains follows, all from one sample in a study of Ad26.COV2.S vaccination and SARS-CoV-2 variants. Clones were sequenced by immunoSEQ multiplex PCR, and TCRdb holds only the in-frame ones, with some missing. The sample consists of around 300,000 clones, approximately 90% of them appearing once. The sequencing used peripheral blood, collected in a trial of Ad26.COV2.S vaccine versus placebo. The receptors were gathered from a person aged 18-65 years who received the Ad26.COV2.S COVID-19 vaccine or a placebo. CDR3s include the opening cysteine and the closing phenylalanine or tryptophan. Each record gives: V gene, D gene, clone size, J gene, CDR3 DNA, CDR3 protein. D genes are given only for firm matches. Size is stated for part of the rows, as once, few or many counts, or as a class when the clone is expanded.

>TRBV27|-|-|TRBJ2-3
TGTGCCAGCAGTTTTGGGGTCACTAGCACAGATACGCAGTATTTT
CASSFGVTSTDTQYF
>TRBV10-2|-|-|TRBJ1-4
TGCGCCAGCAGTGATGGGATTAATGAAAAACTGTTTTTT
CASSDGINEKLFF
>TRBV19|-|-|TRBJ1-1
TGTGCTACCTCCGAAGATATGAACACTGAAGCTTTCTTT
CATSEDMNTEAFF
>TRBV10-2|-|-|TRBJ2-2
TGCGCCAGCAGGATGGAGGGGGTAAACACCGGGGAGCTGTTTTTT
CASRMEGVNTGELFF
>TRBV19|-|-|TRBJ2-4
TGTGCCAGTAGTGGCGGGGCGGGGCTCGGGAACATTCAGTACTTC
CASSGGAGLGNIQYF
>TRBV13|TRBD1|once|TRBJ1-6
TGTGCCAGCAGCTTAGAGGGACCAGGGGGTGTCCCCAGTTCACCCCTCCACTTT
CASSLEGPGGVPSSPLHF
>TRBV7-3|-|-|TRBJ2-7
TGTGCCAGCAGCTTCCGCCGCGACGGCTCCTACGAGCAGTACTTC
CASSFRRDGSYEQYF
>TRBV5-5|TRBD1|-|TRBJ2-2
TGTGCCAGCAGCTTGCGGACAGGGAGGAACACCGGGGAGCTGTTTTTT
CASSLRTGRNTGELFF
>TRBV3-1/TRBV3-2|-|-|TRBJ2-7
TGTGCCAGCAGCCAAGATGTGGCGGAGAATTACGAGCAGTACTTC
CASSQDVAENYEQYF
>TRBV14|-|-|TRBJ2-1
TGTGCCAGCAGCCAAGGAGTTGAAGGGTGGGGGGATGAGCAGTTCTTC
CASSQGVEGWGDEQFF
>TRBV9|-|-|TRBJ1-3
TGTGCCAGCAGCGTATCCGGGACAACTGGAAACACCATATATTTT
CASSVSGTTGNTIYF
>TRBV28|TRBD2|-|TRBJ2-1
TGTGCCAGCAAGTTCAGCGGGGGCTCCTACAATGAGCAGTTCTTC
CASKFSGGSYNEQFF
>TRBV15|TRBD1|-|TRBJ1-6
TGTGCCACCAGCAGAGGTAGGACAGGGAATTCACCCCTCCACTTT
CATSRGRTGNSPLHF
>TRBV6-2/TRBV6-3|-|-|TRBJ1-5
TGTGCCAGCAGTTACAGGGGCTATAGCAATCAGCCCCAGCATTTT
CASSYRGYSNQPQHF
>TRBV6-5|-|-|TRBJ1-6
TGTGCCAGCCGGTTCCGGGAATGGAATTCACCCCTCCACTTT
CASRFREWNSPLHF
>TRBV5-4|-|-|TRBJ1-1
TGTGCCAGCAGCTTTGACAGGCTTAACACTGAAGCTTTCTTT
CASSFDRLNTEAFF
>TRBV27|TRBD1|-|TRBJ2-1
TGTGCCAGCAGTTTGGACAGGGGGGTCGGTGAGCAGTTCTTC
CASSLDRGVGEQFF
>TRBV7-8|TRBD2|once|TRBJ2-3
TGTGCCAGCAGCTTAGGTCCGGTTCTAGCGGGGGGGGTCACAGATACGCAGTATTTT
CASSLGPVLAGGVTDTQYF
>TRBV10-2|-|once|TRBJ2-1
TGCGCCAGCAGGAGCAAGGCCGACACTAATGAGCAGTTCTTC
CASRSKADTNEQFF
>TRBV11-2|TRBD2|-|TRBJ2-7
TGTGCCAGCAGCTTACACGGCCCAGCGGGGGAGCAGTACTTC
CASSLHGPAGEQYF
>TRBV5-1|TRBD2|-|TRBJ2-3
TGCGCCAGCAGCTACCGACTAGCGGGAGATACGCAGTATTTT
CASSYRLAGDTQYF
>TRBV5-1|TRBD1|-|TRBJ1-2
TGCGCCAGCAGCCCAAGGACAGGGGATGGCTACACCTTC
CASSPRTGDGYTF
>TRBV18|TRBD1|-|TRBJ1-1
TGTGCCAGCTCACCAACCGGGACAGGGGAATGGGAAGCTTTCTTT
CASSPTGTGEWEAFF
>TRBV2|TRBD1|-|TRBJ2-7
TGTGCCAGCAGTGAAACGGGACAGGGTTCCTACGAGCAGTACTTC
CASSETGQGSYEQYF
>TRBV5-1|TRBD2|-|TRBJ2-2
TGCGCCAGCAGCCTTAGCGGGGGGAACACCGGGGAGCTGTTTTTT
CASSLSGGNTGELFF
>TRBV6-5|-|-|TRBJ2-1
TGTGCCAGCTCGCTCCAGGGTTCCTACAATGAGCAGTTCTTC
CASSLQGSYNEQFF